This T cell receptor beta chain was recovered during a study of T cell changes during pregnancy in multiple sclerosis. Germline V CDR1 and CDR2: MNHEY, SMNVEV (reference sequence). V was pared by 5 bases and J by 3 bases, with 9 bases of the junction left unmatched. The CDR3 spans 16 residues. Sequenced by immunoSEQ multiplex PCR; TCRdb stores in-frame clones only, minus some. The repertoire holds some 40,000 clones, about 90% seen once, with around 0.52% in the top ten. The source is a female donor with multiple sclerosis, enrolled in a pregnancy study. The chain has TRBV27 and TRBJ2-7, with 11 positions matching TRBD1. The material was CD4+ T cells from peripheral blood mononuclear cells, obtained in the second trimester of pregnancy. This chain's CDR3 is CASSPGGGQGGYEQYF. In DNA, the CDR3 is TGTGCCAGCAGTCCTGGGGGGGGACAGGGGGGCTACGAGCAGTACTTC.